One and the same sample provided the 2 T cell receptor beta chains below, sequenced in a study of vaccination and CD4 T cells after COVID-19. Oncomine TCR Beta short-read sequencing was applied to DNA from cultured CD4+ T cells. TCRdb re-called the PCR reads through MiXCR, storing one row per CDR3 protein. The sample holds roughly 25,000 distinct CDR3 sequences; about 60% are singletons and the top ten take about 7.8%. For these TCRs, the target antigens are not known. Sample treatment: approximately nine-day PBMC culture with coronavirus spike peptide pools or control peptides (ViraFEST assay). Sequenced material: CD4+ T cells from blood, cultured in vitro. All receptors derive from a human donor who had recovered from COVID-19.

This clonotype was picked up a small number of times. The chain uses TRBV19 and TRBJ1-5; the match to TRBD1 covers 8 bases. The V gene end was trimmed by 4 bases and the J gene end by 10 bases; junction bases not matched to a gene: 9. The CDR3 runs 14 residues. The germline V gene has CDR1 LNHDA and CDR2 SQIVND (reference sequence). CDR3 residues: CASSTSTGAKPQHF. Here the CDR3 DNA reads TGTGCCAGTAGTACCTCGACAGGGGCCAAACCCCAGCATTTT. Looking up the rest from reference TRBV19 and TRBJ1-5 gives the full variable domain: DGGITQSPKYLFRKEGQNVTLSCEQNLNHDAMYWYRQDPGQGLRLIYYSQIVNDFQKGDIAEGYSVSREKKESFPLTVTSAQKNPTAFYLCASSTSTGAKPQHFGDGTRLSIL.

This chain uses TRBV20-1 with TRBJ1-5, with D maybe TRBD1 (6 bases). CDR1 is DFQATT, CDR2 SNEGSKA, per germline (reference sequence). The CDR3 consists of 19 residues. V lost 3 bases and J lost 5, with 29 bases in between. In nucleotides, the CDR3 is TGCAGTGCTAGGCCCGGGGGGGGCCGAGGTTTTGGTGTTGATCAGCCCCAGCATTTT. Protein sequence: CSARPGGGRGFGVDQPQHF.